Each of the 28 T cell receptor beta chains below was sequenced from the same sample in a study of radiotherapy plus CTLA-4 blockade in lung cancer. TCRdb keeps only in-frame clones here, not all; method: immunoSEQ multiplex PCR. This sample has about 120,000 clones, with approximately 84% found just once. The specimen was peripheral blood, collected from a patient treated with radiotherapy plus ipilimumab. These TCRs come from a human donor with non-small cell lung cancer who had a partial response to radiotherapy plus ipilimumab.

The chain recombines TRBV19 with TRBJ2-1; TRBD1 agrees at 7 bases. The junction had 18 bases not matched to a gene; V was cut back by 7 bases and J by 6 bases. The length of the CDR3 is 17 residues. Germline V lookup: CDR1 LNHDA, CDR2 SQIVND (reference sequence). This chain's CDR3 is CASTHRLTTGKGNEQFF. CDR3 DNA: TGTGCCAGTACGCACCGACTGACGACAGGGAAAGGCAATGAGCAGTTCTTC.

For the CDR3, the DNA is TGTGCCAGCAGCTTAAGGAGCCAGCGGGACTACAATGAGCAGTTCTTC. It yields the protein CASSLRSQRDYNEQFF. The rearrangement uses TRBV7-6 and TRBJ2-1; 7 bases line up with TRBD2. From germline, CDR1 is SGHVS and CDR2 FNYEAQ. The CDR3 is 16 residues long. Germline trimming cut 2 bases from V and 3 bases from J; bases unmatched to any gene: 7.

This clone occurred a few times. The CDR3 reads CASSLARDTDTQYF. The CDR3 DNA sequence: TGCGCCAGCAGCTTGGCCCGCGACACAGATACGCAGTATTTT. V usage is TRBV5-1 and J usage is TRBJ2-3, with unresolved D. The CDR3 totals 14 residues. V was trimmed by 0 bases and J by 2 bases, leaving 7 bases between them. The V gene's germline CDR1 is SGHRS and CDR2 YFSETQ.

CDR3 nucleotides: TGTGCCAGCAGTCGGGGACTAGCGGGAGCTCCGTTCTTC. Protein product: CASSRGLAGAPFF. The chain has TRBV28 and TRBJ2-1, with 14 bases matching TRBD2. The length of the CDR3 is 13 residues. Looked up from germline, CDR1 is MDHEN and CDR2 is SYDVKM. The V segment lost 5 bases and the J segment 15 bases; nucleotides outside the gene matches: 6.

Here the CDR3 DNA reads TGTGCCAGTAGTACCCAGGGAACCCTAGGGTATGGCTACACCTTC. Protein: CASSTQGTLGYGYTF. The rearrangement joins TRBV19 to TRBJ1-2; maybe TRBD1 (5 bases). V lost 4 bases and J lost 5, with 17 bases in between. Germline assignment: CDR1 LNHDA and CDR2 SQIVND (reference sequence). The CDR3 length is 15 residues.

On this clone: Germline and junction disagree at one end, which may indicate a read error. The chain has TRBV18 and TRBJ1-5, with a weak D call TRBD1 (6 bases). Germline V gives CDR1 KGHSH, CDR2 LQKENI. The CDR3 runs 14 residues. CDR3 coding DNA: TGTGCCAGCCCACCCTCGACAGGTCATCAGCCCCAGCATTTT. It yields the protein CASPPSTGHQPQHF.

The V call is TRBV7-9, the J call TRBJ2-2; D not resolved. CDR3 length equals 12 residues. Trimming pared 5 bases from V and 7 bases from J, leaving 8 bases between. CDR1 and CDR2 from the germline V gene are SEHNR and FQNEAQ (reference sequence). The CDR3 reads CASSPPGGELFF. CDR3 nucleotides: TGTGCCAGCAGCCCCCCCGGCGGGGAGCTGTTTTTT.

The V call is TRBV29-1, the J call TRBJ2-7, with 9 bases aligning to TRBD1. Germline V CDR1 and CDR2: SQVTM, ANQGSEA. The CDR3 extends over 12 amino acids. The DNA for the CDR3 is TGCAGTGTAGGGACAGGGTTCTACGAGCAGTACTTC. Its protein product is CSVGTGFYEQYF.

The chain carries TRBV11-3 and TRBJ1-1; D ambiguous. CDR3 length: 14 amino acids. Deletions cut 1 base from V and 2 bases from J, with 8 bases between. CDR1 and CDR2 from the germline V gene are SGHNT and YENEEA. CDR3 bases: TGTGCCAGCAGCTTAGGAGGGATCAACACTGAAGCTTTCTTT. Translating it yields CASSLGGINTEAFF.

This clone was seen only once. The gene calls are TRBV7-9 and TRBJ2-1, with 12 positions matching TRBD2. This CDR3 contains 15 residues. The junction had 7 bases not matched to a gene; V was cut back by 5 bases and J by 8 bases. The germline gives CDR1 SEHNR, CDR2 FQNEAQ (reference sequence). The CDR3 loop reads CASSLRTSGMHEQFF. CDR3 coding DNA: TGTGCCAGCAGCCTTAGGACTAGCGGGATGCATGAGCAGTTCTTC.

In the case of this clone: The same CDR3 is also encoded by other DNA sequences in this sample. The V and J genes are TRBV5-1 and TRBJ2-1; 7 nucleotides match TRBD1. Per the germline V gene, CDR1 is SGHRS and CDR2 is YFSETQ. Trimming removed 2 bases from V and 1 base from J; junction bases left unmatched: 3. This CDR3 is 15 amino acids long. This chain's CDR3 is CASSLGQVSYNEQFF. The CDR3 bases are TGCGCCAGCAGCTTAGGACAGGTTTCCTACAATGAGCAGTTCTTC.

The chain carries TRBV28 and TRBJ1-1; 8 bases agree with TRBD1. V shed 2 bases and J 5 bases; nucleotides not matched to a gene: 7. CDR3 size: 15 residues. Germline CDR1 reads MDHEN; CDR2 reads SYDVKM. The CDR3 reads CASSLPGGAGTEAFF. CDR3 sequence (DNA): TGTGCCAGCAGTTTACCAGGGGGCGCAGGAACTGAAGCTTTCTTT.

The genes are TRBV6-6 and TRBJ1-6; D uncertain. The CDR3 runs 15 residues. The V gene lost 2 bases and the J gene lost 9 bases, with 14 bases spanning the gap. Looked up from germline, CDR1 is MNHNY and CDR2 is SVGAGI (reference sequence). DNA for the CDR3: TGTGCCAGCAGTTACCTCGGCGCAAGCGGTTCACCCCTCCACTTT. The encoded protein is CASSYLGASGSPLHF.

This sequence joins TRBV7-8 and TRBJ1-4; tentatively, D is TRBD1 (6 bases). Trimming pared 3 bases from V and 4 bases from J, leaving 15 bases between. CDR1 and CDR2 from the germline V gene are SGHVS and FQNEAQ. This CDR3 contains 16 residues. The CDR3 sequence: CASSFRVGAINEKLFF. Written as DNA, the CDR3 is TGTGCCAGCAGCTTCCGGGTGGGGGCCATTAATGAAAAACTGTTTTTT.

A few counts support this clone. The chain carries TRBV6-4 and TRBJ2-7, with 9 positions matching TRBD2. The CDR3 length is 18 residues. The V gene's germline CDR1 is MRHNA and CDR2 SNTAGT. After removal of 0 bases from V and 0 bases from J, the junction contained 9 bases not matched to a gene. The DNA of the CDR3 is TGTGCCAGCAGTGACTCGAACCCAGCGGGAGGCATCTCCTACGAGCAGTACGTC. As protein: CASSDSNPAGGISYEQYV.

The CDR3 reads CASSLAGGQQPQHF. In DNA form, the CDR3 reads TGCGCCAGCAGCTTGGCAGGGGGCCAGCAGCCCCAGCATTTT. This sequence joins TRBV5-1 and TRBJ1-5, with 8 bases lining up with TRBD1. Trimming cost V 0 bases and J 7 bases; bases outside gene matches: 3. CDR3 length: 14 residues. Looked up from germline, CDR1 is SGHRS and CDR2 is YFSETQ.

This chain joins TRBV7-9 and TRBJ1-1, with 7 bases lining up with TRBD1. V was clipped by 8 bases and J by 1 base; unmatched bases: 4. The germline gives CDR1 SEHNR, CDR2 FQNEAQ (reference sequence). The CDR3 runs 13 residues. The CDR3 DNA sequence: TGTGCCAGCCAGGGACAGCCGAACACTGAAGCTTTCTTT. Residues: CASQGQPNTEAFF.

This chain links TRBV10-3 with TRBJ2-7; TRBD1 matches 9 bases. The CDR3 runs 14 residues. Trimming took 5 bases from V and 4 from J; bases not matched to a gene: 6. CDR1 and CDR2 (germline): ENHRY, SYGVKD. For the CDR3, the DNA is TGTGCCATCAGTCCGGGACAGGGTTTATACGAGCAGTACTTC. It is translated as CAISPGQGLYEQYF.

This rearrangement joins TRBV29-1 to TRBJ2-5; possibly TRBD1 for D (5 bases). Germline CDR1 SQVTM, CDR2 ANQGSEA. Trimming pared 5 bases from V and 5 bases from J, leaving 12 bases between. The CDR3 has 12 amino acids. CDR3 bases: TGCAGCGTTTATCAGGGCCCGGAGACCCAGTACTTC. As protein: CSVYQGPETQYF. Full variable domain (rest looked up from reference TRBV29-1 and TRBJ2-5): SAVISQKPSRDICQRGTSLTIQCQVDSQVTMMFWYRQQPGQSLTLIATANQGSEATYESGFVIDKFPISRPNLTFSTLTVSNMSPEDSSIYLCSVYQGPETQYFGPGTRLLVL.

V is TRBV10-3 and J is TRBJ2-2; no clear D. This CDR3 spans 13 amino acids. Germline V gives CDR1 ENHRY, CDR2 SYGVKD. V was trimmed by 7 bases and J by 3 bases, leaving 9 bases between them. As DNA, the CDR3 is TGTGCCATCACAACCGTAGACACCGGGGAGCTGTTTTTT. Protein: CAITTVDTGELFF.

V and J are TRBV28 and TRBJ1-5, with D hard to call. This CDR3 comprises 13 residues. Trimming pared 6 bases from V and 9 bases from J, leaving 15 bases between. CDR1 is MDHEN, CDR2 SYDVKM, per germline. This chain's CDR3 is CASSPTGSGPQHF. The CDR3, as DNA: TGTGCCAGCAGCCCCACCGGATCGGGGCCCCAGCATTTT.

V is TRBV11-3 and J is TRBJ2-1; TRBD2 agrees at 10 bases. The CDR3 totals 16 residues. CDR1 and CDR2 from the germline V gene are SGHNT and YENEEA. With 1 base clipped from V and 7 bases from J, the junction kept 7 bases outside the gene matches. The CDR3 reads CASSLGAGGPLNEQFF. The CDR3 region has the DNA TGTGCCAGCAGCTTAGGAGCGGGAGGGCCCTTGAATGAGCAGTTCTTC.

The rearrangement joins TRBV28 to TRBJ2-2; 9 nucleotides align to TRBD2. The CDR3 is 17 residues long. The trim removed 2 bases at V and 2 bases at J, leaving 6 bases unmatched. The germline CDR1 and CDR2 sequences are MDHEN and SYDVKM. CDR3 sequence reads: CASSLILAGTNTGELFF. The CDR3 DNA is TGTGCCAGCAGTTTAATCCTAGCGGGGACCAACACCGGGGAGCTGTTTTTT.

The chain couples TRBV27 to TRBJ2-2; TRBD1 matches 8 bases. Trimming at V came to 7 bases and at J to 3 bases, leaving 7 bases not matched to a gene. CDR3 length: 15 residues. In germline, CDR1 is MNHEY, CDR2 SMNVEV (reference sequence). The CDR3 here is CASTPDRGDTGELFF. The CDR3 nucleotides read TGTGCCAGCACTCCCGACAGGGGCGACACCGGGGAGCTGTTTTTT.

The J gene is TRBJ1-1, the V gene TRBV6-5; no reliable D call. Trimming took 0 bases from V and 3 from J, leaving 5 bases between them. The germline gives CDR1 MNHEY, CDR2 SVGAGI. The CDR3 runs to 13 residues. CDR3 DNA: TGTGCCAGCAGTTACTCACTGGACACTGAAGCTTTCTTT. Translated: CASSYSLDTEAFF.

This clone has a handful of counts. V is TRBV7-9 and J is TRBJ2-2, with TRBD1 as a possible D gene (5 bases). Per the germline V gene, CDR1 is SEHNR and CDR2 is FQNEAQ (reference sequence). This CDR3 region has 12 residues. The V end lost 1 base, the J end lost 12 bases, and 9 bases lay between the germline ends. Here the CDR3 DNA reads TGTGCCAGCAGCTTAGGGGGCGCGAAGCTGTTTTTT. It encodes CASSLGGAKLFF.

The sample holds a few counts of this clone. The chain has TRBV28 and TRBJ1-3; D possibly corresponds to TRBD1 (5 bases). Trimming pared 4 bases from V and 2 bases from J, leaving 12 bases between. The germline V gene encodes CDR1 MDHEN and CDR2 SYDVKM. The CDR3 spans 15 residues. CDR3 loop: CASSSWGGTGNTIYF. The CDR3 bases are TGTGCCAGCAGTTCCTGGGGGGGGACTGGAAACACCATATATTTT.

A few counts support this clone. This chain links TRBV7-9 with TRBJ1-4; TRBD1 matches at 8 bases. Germline V gives CDR1 SEHNR, CDR2 FQNEAQ (reference sequence). The CDR3 length is 18 residues. V was clipped by 5 bases and J by 4 bases; unmatched bases: 15. The CDR3 protein is CASSPRRVAGQVNEKLFF. CDR3 nucleotides: TGTGCCAGCAGCCCTAGGAGAGTTGCGGGACAGGTTAATGAAAAACTGTTTTTT.